These 11 T cell receptor beta chains were all obtained from the same sample, sequenced in a study of cytomegalovirus exposure and HLA in healthy donors. Libraries were prepared by immunoSEQ multiplex PCR; TCRdb keeps only in-frame clonotypes and omits some of them. The profile shows 200,000 to 300,000 clones, about nine tenths of them singletons. Sequenced material: PBMCs. The receptors derive from a woman under 40 in good health and CMV-seronegative.

The chain couples TRBV9 to TRBJ2-3, with D uncertain. CDR1 and CDR2 from the germline V gene are SGDLS and YYNGEE. V was shortened by 3 bases and J by 2 bases, with 10 bases between the two germline ends. The length of the CDR3 is 14 residues. The CDR3 sequence: CASSERTNTDTQYF. CDR3 nucleotide sequence: TGTGCCAGCAGCGAACGAACAAACACAGATACGCAGTATTTT.

This sequence joins TRBV9 and TRBJ2-2, with a possible D match to TRBD2 (7 bases). V lost 4 bases and J 4 bases, leaving 14 bases between the germline ends. The CDR3 has 15 residues. CDR1 and CDR2 (germline): SGDLS, YYNGEE. The CDR3 sequence is CASSPGGRVTGELFF. CDR3 bases: TGTGCCAGCAGCCCCGGGGGGCGAGTCACCGGGGAGCTGTTTTTT.

The rearrangement joins TRBV25-1 to TRBJ2-7; 8 bases line up with TRBD1. The ends lost 10 bases at V and 0 bases at J; junction bases unmatched: 11. CDR3 length: 15 residues. Germline CDR1 is MGHDK and CDR2 is SYGVNS. CDR3 sequence (DNA): TGTGCCACCCAATCGACAGGGGTCAGCTCCTACGAGCAGTACTTC. Translation gives CATQSTGVSSYEQYF.

The chain has TRBV6-1 and TRBJ2-1; 15 bases match TRBD2. Germline loops: CDR1 MNHNS, CDR2 SASEGT. The V segment lost 11 bases and the J segment 8 bases; nucleotides outside the gene matches: 7. There are 14 residues in the CDR3. The CDR3 reads CAGGTSGRSDEQFF. CDR3 DNA: TGTGCCGGGGGGACTAGCGGGAGGTCGGATGAGCAGTTCTTC.

The chain has TRBV5-1 and TRBJ2-1; the match to TRBD2 covers 13 bases. Germline-derived CDR1 and CDR2 are SGHRS and YFSETQ. This CDR3 is 15 amino acids long. The junction had 4 bases not matched to a gene; V was cut back by 3 bases and J by 7 bases. CDR3 sequence: CASSWTSGSGNEQFF. The CDR3 nucleotides are TGCGCCAGCAGCTGGACTAGCGGGAGCGGAAATGAGCAGTTCTTC.

The chain joins TRBV27 to TRBJ1-2; no definite D call. The V end lost 2 bases, the J end lost 5 bases, and 12 bases lay between the germline ends. The CDR3 loop spans 14 amino acids. CDR1 is MNHEY, CDR2 SMNVEV, per germline (reference sequence). As DNA, the CDR3 is TGTGCCAGCAGTTTAGGCAGGAAGGGTTATGGCTACACCTTC. It translates to CASSLGRKGYGYTF.

V is TRBV28 and J is TRBJ2-4; tentatively, D is TRBD2 (6 bases). Trimming left V 5 bases short and J 1 base short, with 15 bases between. The CDR3 contains 16 residues. Germline V gene sequence: CDR1 MDHEN, CDR2 SYDVKM. CDR3: CASSPGVRDAKNIQYF. The CDR3 DNA reads TGTGCCAGCAGTCCGGGGGTCCGGGATGCCAAAAACATTCAGTACTTC.

This clone occurred once. The chain links TRBV28 to TRBJ2-7; D uncertain. The CDR3 runs to 17 residues. Germline-derived CDR1 and CDR2 are MDHEN and SYDVKM. V was trimmed by 7 bases and J by 3 bases, leaving 25 bases between them. The DNA of the CDR3 is TGTGCCAGCACAACCTACCCAAGCCCCCCAGATAACTACGAGCAGTACTTC. Amino acid sequence: CASTTYPSPPDNYEQYF.

This chain joins TRBV6-1 and TRBJ2-7, with D possibly matching TRBD1 (6 bases). This CDR3 is built from 13 residues. Trimming took 5 bases from V and 7 from J, leaving 15 bases between them. CDR1 MNHNS and CDR2 SASEGT come from the germline V gene. This CDR3 is CASSLSWDKEQYF. Written as DNA, the CDR3 is TGTGCCAGCAGTCTTTCGTGGGACAAAGAGCAGTACTTC.

The gene calls are TRBV4-2 and TRBJ2-7; perhaps TRBD2 as D (6 bases). Looked up from germline, CDR1 is LGHNA and CDR2 is YNFKEQ. V shed 5 bases and J shed 0 bases, with 11 bases lying between them. CDR3 length: 14 residues. The DNA of the CDR3 is TGTGCCAGCAGCTCCCGGGACTCCTCCTACGAGCAGTACTTC. It codes for CASSSRDSSYEQYF.

This clone was detected only once. The sample carries other DNA sequences with the same CDR3. The chain has TRBV9 and TRBJ2-2; D unclear. V was shortened by 2 bases and J by 6 bases, with 5 bases between the two germline ends. The CDR3 is made up of 12 amino acids. Germline CDR1 SGDLS, CDR2 YYNGEE. Here the CDR3 DNA reads TGTGCCAGCAGCGTGGGGTCCGGGGAGCTGTTTTTT. Translated: CASSVGSGELFF.